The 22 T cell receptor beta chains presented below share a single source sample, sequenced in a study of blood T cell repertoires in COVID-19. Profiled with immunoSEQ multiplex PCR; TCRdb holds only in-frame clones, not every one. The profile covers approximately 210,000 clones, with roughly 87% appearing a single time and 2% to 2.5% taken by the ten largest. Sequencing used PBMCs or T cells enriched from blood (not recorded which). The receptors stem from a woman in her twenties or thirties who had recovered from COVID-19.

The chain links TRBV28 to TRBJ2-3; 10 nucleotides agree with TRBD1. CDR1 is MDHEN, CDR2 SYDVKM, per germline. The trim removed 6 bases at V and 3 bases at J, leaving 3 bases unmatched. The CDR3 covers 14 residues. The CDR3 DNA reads TGTGCCAGCAGCCCGGACAGGGGGACAGATACGCAGTATTTT. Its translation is CASSPDRGTDTQYF.

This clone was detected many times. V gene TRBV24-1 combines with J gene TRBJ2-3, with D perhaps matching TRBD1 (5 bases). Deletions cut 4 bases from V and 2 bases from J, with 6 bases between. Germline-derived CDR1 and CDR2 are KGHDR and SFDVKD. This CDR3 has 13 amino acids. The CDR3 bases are TGTGCCACCAGTGAGACAGCCACAGATACGCAGTATTTT. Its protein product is CATSETATDTQYF.

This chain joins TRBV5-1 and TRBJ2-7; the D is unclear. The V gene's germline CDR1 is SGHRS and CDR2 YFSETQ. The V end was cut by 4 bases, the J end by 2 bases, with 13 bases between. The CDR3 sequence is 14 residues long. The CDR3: CASSTHYTPYEQYF. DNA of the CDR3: TGCGCCAGCAGCACCCATTACACCCCCTACGAGCAGTACTTC.

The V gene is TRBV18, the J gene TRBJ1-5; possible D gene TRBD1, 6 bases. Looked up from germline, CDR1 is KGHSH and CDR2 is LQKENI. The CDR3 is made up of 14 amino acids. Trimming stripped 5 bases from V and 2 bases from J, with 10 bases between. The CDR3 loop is CASSSYRGNQPQHF. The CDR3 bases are TGTGCCAGCTCATCTTACAGGGGCAATCAGCCCCAGCATTTT.

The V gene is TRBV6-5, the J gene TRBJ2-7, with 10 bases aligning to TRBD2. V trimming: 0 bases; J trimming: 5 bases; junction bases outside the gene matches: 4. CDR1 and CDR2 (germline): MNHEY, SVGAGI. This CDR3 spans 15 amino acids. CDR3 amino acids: CASSYSWSGGDEQYF. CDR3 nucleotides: TGTGCCAGCAGTTACTCGTGGAGCGGGGGGGACGAGCAGTACTTC.

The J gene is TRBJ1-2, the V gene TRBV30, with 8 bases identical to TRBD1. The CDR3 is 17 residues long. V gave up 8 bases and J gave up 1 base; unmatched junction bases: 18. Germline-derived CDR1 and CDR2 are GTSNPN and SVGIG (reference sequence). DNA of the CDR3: TGTGCCAGATATGGTCTCTCTCCGGACAGGGATAACTATGGCTACACCTTC. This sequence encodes CARYGLSPDRDNYGYTF. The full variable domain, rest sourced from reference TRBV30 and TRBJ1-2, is SQTIHQWPATLVQPVGSPLSLECTVEGTSNPNLYWYRQAAGRGLQLLFYSVGIGQISSEVPQNLSASRPQDRQFILSSKKLLLSDSGFYLCARYGLSPDRDNYGYTFGSGTRLTVV.

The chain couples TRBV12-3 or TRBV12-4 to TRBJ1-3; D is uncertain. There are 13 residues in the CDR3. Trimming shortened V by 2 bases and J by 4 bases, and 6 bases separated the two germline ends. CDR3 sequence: CASSLMRGNTIYF. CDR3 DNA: TGTGCCAGCAGTTTAATGAGGGGAAACACCATATATTTT.

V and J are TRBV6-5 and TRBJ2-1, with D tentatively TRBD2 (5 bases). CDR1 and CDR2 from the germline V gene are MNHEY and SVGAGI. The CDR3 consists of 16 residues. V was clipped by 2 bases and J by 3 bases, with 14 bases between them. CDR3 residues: CASSYHQADNYNEQFF. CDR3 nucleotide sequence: TGTGCCAGCAGTTACCACCAAGCGGATAACTACAATGAGCAGTTCTTC.

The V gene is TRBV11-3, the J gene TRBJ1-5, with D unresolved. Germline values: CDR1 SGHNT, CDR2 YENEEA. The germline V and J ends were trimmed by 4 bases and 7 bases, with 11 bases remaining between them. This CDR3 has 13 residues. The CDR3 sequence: CASSSTGWQPQHF. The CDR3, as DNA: TGTGCCAGCAGCTCCACGGGGTGGCAGCCCCAGCATTTT.

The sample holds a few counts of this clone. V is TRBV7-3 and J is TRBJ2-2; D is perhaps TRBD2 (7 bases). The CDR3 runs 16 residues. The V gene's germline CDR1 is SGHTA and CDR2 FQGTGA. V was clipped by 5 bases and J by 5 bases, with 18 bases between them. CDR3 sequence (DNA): TGTGCCAGCAGCCTCGCCCCGGGGGGCTGGACCGGGGAGCTGTTTTTT. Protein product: CASSLAPGGWTGELFF.

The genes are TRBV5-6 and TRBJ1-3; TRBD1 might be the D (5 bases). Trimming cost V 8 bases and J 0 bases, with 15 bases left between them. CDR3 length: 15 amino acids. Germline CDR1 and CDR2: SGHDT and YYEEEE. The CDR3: CASAQGSFSGNTIYF. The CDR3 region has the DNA TGTGCCAGTGCCCAGGGCAGCTTCTCTGGAAACACCATATATTTT.

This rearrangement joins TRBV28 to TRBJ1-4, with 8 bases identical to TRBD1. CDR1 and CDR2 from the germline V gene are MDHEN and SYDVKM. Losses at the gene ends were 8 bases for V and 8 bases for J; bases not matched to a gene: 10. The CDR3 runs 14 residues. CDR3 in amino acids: CASGLGQEREKLFF. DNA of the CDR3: TGTGCCAGCGGTCTGGGACAGGAGCGCGAAAAACTGTTTTTT.

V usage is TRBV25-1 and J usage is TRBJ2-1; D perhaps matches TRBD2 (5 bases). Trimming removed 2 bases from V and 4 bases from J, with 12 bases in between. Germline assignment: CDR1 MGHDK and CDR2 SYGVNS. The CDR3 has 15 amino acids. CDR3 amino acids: CASSEPLRGYNEQFF. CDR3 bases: TGTGCCAGCAGTGAACCCCTCCGAGGGTACAATGAGCAGTTCTTC.

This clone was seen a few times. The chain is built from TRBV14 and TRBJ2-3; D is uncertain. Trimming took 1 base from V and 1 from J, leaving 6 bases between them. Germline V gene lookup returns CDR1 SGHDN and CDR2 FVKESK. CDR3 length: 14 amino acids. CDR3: CASSQGGGTDTQYF. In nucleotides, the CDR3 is TGTGCCAGCAGCCAAGGAGGCGGCACAGATACGCAGTATTTT.

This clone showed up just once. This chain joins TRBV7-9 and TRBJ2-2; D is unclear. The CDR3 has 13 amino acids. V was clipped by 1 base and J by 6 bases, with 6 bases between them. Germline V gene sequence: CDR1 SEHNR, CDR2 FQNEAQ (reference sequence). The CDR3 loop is CASSLESAGELFF. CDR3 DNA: TGTGCCAGCAGCTTAGAGTCGGCCGGGGAGCTGTTTTTT.

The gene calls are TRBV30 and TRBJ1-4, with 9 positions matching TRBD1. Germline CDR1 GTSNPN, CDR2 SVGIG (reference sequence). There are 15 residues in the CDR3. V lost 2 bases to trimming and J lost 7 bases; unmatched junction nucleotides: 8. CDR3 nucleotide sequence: TGTGCCTGGAGTATCGGGACAGGGATGTCTGAAAAACTGTTTTTT. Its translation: CAWSIGTGMSEKLFF.

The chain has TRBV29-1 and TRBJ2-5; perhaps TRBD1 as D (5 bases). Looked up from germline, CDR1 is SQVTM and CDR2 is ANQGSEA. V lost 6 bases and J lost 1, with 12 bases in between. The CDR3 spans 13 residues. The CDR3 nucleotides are TGCAGCGTCGGCACAGGATTCCAAGAGACCCAGTACTTC. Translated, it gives CSVGTGFQETQYF.

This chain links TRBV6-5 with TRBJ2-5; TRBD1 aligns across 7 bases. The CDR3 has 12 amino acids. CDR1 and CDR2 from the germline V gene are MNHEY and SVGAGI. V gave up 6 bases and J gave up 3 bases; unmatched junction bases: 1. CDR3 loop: CASRQGKETQYF. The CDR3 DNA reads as TGTGCCAGCAGACAGGGGAAAGAGACCCAGTACTTC.

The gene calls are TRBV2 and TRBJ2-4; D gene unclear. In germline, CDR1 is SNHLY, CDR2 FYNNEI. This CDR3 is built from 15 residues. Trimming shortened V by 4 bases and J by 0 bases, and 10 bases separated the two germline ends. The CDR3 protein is CASSGGTLAKNIQYF. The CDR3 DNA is TGTGCCAGCAGTGGCGGAACCCTAGCCAAAAACATTCAGTACTTC.

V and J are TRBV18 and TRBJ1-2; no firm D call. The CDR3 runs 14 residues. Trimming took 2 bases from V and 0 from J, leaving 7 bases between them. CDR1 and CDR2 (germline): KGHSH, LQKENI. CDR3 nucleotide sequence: TGTGCCAGCTCACCATGGCCAGCTAACTATGGCTACACCTTC. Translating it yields CASSPWPANYGYTF.

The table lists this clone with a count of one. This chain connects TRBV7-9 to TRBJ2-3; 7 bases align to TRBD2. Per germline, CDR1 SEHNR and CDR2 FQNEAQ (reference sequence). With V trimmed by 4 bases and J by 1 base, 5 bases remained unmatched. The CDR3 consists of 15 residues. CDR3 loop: CASSYGGTRTDTQYF. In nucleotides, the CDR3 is TGTGCCAGCAGCTACGGGGGGACCCGCACAGATACGCAGTATTTT.

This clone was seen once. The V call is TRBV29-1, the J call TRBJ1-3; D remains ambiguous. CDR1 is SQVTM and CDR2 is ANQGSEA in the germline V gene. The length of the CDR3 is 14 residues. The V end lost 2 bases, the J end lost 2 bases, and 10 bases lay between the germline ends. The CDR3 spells CSVEQEIAGNTIYF. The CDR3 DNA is TGCAGCGTTGAACAAGAAATAGCTGGAAACACCATATATTTT. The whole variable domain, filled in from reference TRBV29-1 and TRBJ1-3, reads SAVISQKPSRDICQRGTSLTIQCQVDSQVTMMFWYRQQPGQSLTLIATANQGSEATYESGFVIDKFPISRPNLTFSTLTVSNMSPEDSSIYLCSVEQEIAGNTIYFGEGSWLTVV.